This TCR beta chain was profiled in a study of blood T cell repertoires in COVID-19. On the study more broadly: From T cells, B-cell-depleted T cells, or PBMCs came the material, which was cDNA or gDNA.

Methods used by the authors: Reference gene primer amplification gave estimated nucleated cell counts. The repertoire was sequenced with immunoSEQ multiplex PCR; TCRdb's copy has only in-frame clones and lacks some. V and J calls and clone size are those listed in that table; D and trimming were worked out from the DNA. The data contain approximately 170,000 clones, approximately 93% of them seen just once; the ten biggest clones take up less than 2%. The V end lost 3 bases, the J end lost 7 bases, and 12 bases lay between the germline ends. The CDR3 is 13 residues long. A Seattle source enrolled patients during active infection and followed them longitudinally.

Sequencing was done on a sample of peripheral blood. This TCR came from a woman aged 60-70 years with COVID-19, enrolled during active disease. The rearrangement links TRBV12-3 or TRBV12-4 to TRBJ1-2; tentatively, D is TRBD1 (5 bases). Here the CDR3 DNA reads TGTGCCAGCAGTTTGGGGAGGGGCGGTGGCTACACCTTC. Amino acids: CASSLGRGGGYTF.